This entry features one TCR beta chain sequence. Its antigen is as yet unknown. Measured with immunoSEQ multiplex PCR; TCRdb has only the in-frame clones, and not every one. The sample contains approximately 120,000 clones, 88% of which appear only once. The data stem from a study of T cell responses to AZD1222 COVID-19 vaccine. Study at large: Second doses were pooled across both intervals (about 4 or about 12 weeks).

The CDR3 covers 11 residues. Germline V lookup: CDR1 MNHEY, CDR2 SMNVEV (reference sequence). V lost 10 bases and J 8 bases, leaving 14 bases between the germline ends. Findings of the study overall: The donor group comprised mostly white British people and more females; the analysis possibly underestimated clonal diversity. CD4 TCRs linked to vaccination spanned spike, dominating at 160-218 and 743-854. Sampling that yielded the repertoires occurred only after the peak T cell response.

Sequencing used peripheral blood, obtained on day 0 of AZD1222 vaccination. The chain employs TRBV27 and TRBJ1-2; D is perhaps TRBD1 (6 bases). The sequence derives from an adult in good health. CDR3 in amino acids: CATRGGSGYTF. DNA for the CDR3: TGTGCCACCAGGGGAGGGAGCGGCTACACCTTC.